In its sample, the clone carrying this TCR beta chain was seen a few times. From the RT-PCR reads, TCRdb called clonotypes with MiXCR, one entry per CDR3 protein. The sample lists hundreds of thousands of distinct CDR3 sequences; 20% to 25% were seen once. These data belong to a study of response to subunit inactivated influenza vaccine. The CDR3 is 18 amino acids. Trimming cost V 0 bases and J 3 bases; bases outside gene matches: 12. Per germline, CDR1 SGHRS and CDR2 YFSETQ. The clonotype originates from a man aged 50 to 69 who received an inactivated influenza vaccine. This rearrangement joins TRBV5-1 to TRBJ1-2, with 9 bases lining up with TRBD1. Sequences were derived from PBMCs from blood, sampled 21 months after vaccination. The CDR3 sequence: CASSLDGTGIRQDYGYTF. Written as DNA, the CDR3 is TGCGCCAGCAGCTTGGACGGGACAGGGATTCGGCAAGACTATGGCTACACCTTC.